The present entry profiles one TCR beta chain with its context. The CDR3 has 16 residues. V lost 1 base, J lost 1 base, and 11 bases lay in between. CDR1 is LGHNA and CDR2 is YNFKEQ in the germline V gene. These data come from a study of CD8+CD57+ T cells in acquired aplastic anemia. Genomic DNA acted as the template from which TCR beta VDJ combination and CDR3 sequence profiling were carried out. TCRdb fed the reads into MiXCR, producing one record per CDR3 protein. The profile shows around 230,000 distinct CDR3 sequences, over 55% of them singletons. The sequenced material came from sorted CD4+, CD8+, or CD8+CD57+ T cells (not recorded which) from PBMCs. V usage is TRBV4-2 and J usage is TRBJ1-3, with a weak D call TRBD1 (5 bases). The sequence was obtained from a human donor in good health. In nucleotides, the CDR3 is TGTGCCAGCAGCCAAGGTCTCAGGGCGTCTGGAAACACCATATATTTT. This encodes CASSQGLRASGNTIYF.